Included here is one TCR beta chain sequence, with context. Its antigen remains unidentified. It may be a read error: a sequence one base away is much more abundant. This entry is derived from a study of T cells after yellow fever vaccination. Study-level background: The fractions with low cell numbers were processed using SMART-Seq v4 Ultra Low Input.

The CDR3 has 12 residues. Germline assignment: CDR1 SGDLS and CDR2 YYNGEE. The TCR cDNA carried a universal primer site and UMIs from 5'RACE template switching. Each CDR3 protein is one row after TCRdb ran MiXCR on the 5' RACE reads. Of roughly 120,000 distinct CDR3 sequences listed, roughly 8.9% are singletons. Study-level points and caveats: The booster response re-showed most primary clones: around 95% CD4, more than 70% CD8.

The sequenced sample was CD8+ T cells sorted from PBMCs, obtained 45 days after the yellow fever booster vaccination. This TCR came from a man younger than 45 who received the YFV17D yellow fever vaccine. This chain joins TRBV9 and TRBJ1-1, with unresolved D. CDR3 loop: CASSDSSTAAFF. The DNA for the CDR3 is TGTGCCAGCAGCGATTCATCCACTGCAGCTTTCTTT.